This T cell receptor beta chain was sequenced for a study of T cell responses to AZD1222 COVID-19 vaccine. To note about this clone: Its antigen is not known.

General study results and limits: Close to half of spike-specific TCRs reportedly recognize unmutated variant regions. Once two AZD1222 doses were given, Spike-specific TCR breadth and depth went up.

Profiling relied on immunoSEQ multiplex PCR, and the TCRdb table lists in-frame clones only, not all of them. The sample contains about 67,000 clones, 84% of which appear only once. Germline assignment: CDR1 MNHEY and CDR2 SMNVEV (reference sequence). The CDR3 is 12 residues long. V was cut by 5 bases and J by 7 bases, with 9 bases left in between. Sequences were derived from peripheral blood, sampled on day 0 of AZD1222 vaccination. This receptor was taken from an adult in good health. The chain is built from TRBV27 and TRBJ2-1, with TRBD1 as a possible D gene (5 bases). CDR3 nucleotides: TGTGCCAGCAGTCCCCAGGGTAATGAGCAGTTCTTC. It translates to CASSPQGNEQFF.